The sample holds a few counts of the clone carrying this TCR beta chain. The target antigen is unknown. These data belong to a study of regulatory T cells in long-lasting Graves disease. Points from the study as a whole: For persistent Graves' patients, TCR diversity was lower than for newly diagnosed ones.

Time point defined: newly diagnosed GD, antithyroid drugs for less than 3 months. Extracted RNA from PBMCs served as the source of the TCR library. All patients originated from an endocrinology department located in Xi'an, China. Trimming stripped 0 bases from V and 2 bases from J, with 23 bases between. CDR3 length equals 18 residues. Germline V lookup: CDR1 DFQATT, CDR2 SNEGSKA (reference sequence). Investigators prepared the TCR beta libraries by applying iRepertoire HTBI primers and Arm-PCR of CDR3 regions. In TCRdb, the multiplex PCR reads were re-called with MiXCR into one record per CDR3 protein. Found here are about 470,000 distinct CDR3 sequences, 14% to 15% of them singletons; the top ten hold roughly 17%. In addition, the sample was reused for a study of T cells in Graves' hyperthyroidism and ophthalmopathy.

The sample consisted of peripheral blood mononuclear cells (PBMCs), taken at new diagnosis, from a patient treated with antithyroid drugs. The receptor was isolated from a woman under 40 with Graves disease. V gene TRBV20-1 combines with J gene TRBJ2-7; D may correspond to TRBD1 or TRBD2 (6 bases each). In DNA form, the CDR3 reads TGCAGTGCTAGAGATTGGGGGGCGGGCCTCACAAGTACCTACGAGCAGTACTTC. It specifies CSARDWGAGLTSTYEQYF.